These T cell receptor beta chains were read from a single sample in a study of CD8 T cells in Susac syndrome. TCRdb reprocessed the immunoSEQ multiplex PCR reads via MiXCR and lists one record per CDR3 protein. The data contain some 260,000 distinct CDR3 sequences, more than 75% of them seen just once; the ten biggest clones take up around 0.12%. Sequenced: CD8+ T cells from PBMCs. All receptors derive from a human donor with multiple sclerosis. CDR3s leave out the opening cysteine and the closing phenylalanine or tryptophan. Fields, in order: J gene, clone size, V gene, CDR3 length, CDR3 protein. The listing skips clone size in some rows; elsewhere it reads once, few, many or a size class.

TRBJ2-3 | . | TRBV7-8 | 15 | ASSSHLAGVVADTQY
TRBJ2-7 | . | TRBV16 | 11 | ASSQTRASEQY
TRBJ2-1 | . | TRBV19 | 14 | ASNPPVGASYNEQF
TRBJ2-5 | . | TRBV20-1 | 14 | SATSFSEKYQETQY
TRBJ1-1 | . | TRBV9 | 12 | ASSTSRWDTEAF
TRBJ2-7 | . | TRBV7-9 | 11 | ASSTPGGWEQY
TRBJ2-7 | . | TRBV6-5 | 11 | ASSYFRGYEQY
TRBJ2-1 | . | TRBV30 | 12 | AWSVPGAYNEQF
TRBJ1-5 | once | TRBV20-1 | 12 | SAQKGRANQPQH
TRBJ2-1 | . | TRBV2 | 16 | ASSELSSGQRPYNEQF
TRBJ1-5 | . | TRBV24-1 | 11 | ATAGGRGQPQH
TRBJ2-1 | . | TRBV11-2 | 13 | ASSRRGQGFHEQF
TRBJ2-7 | few | TRBV3-1 | 13 | ASSRTSGPSYEQY
TRBJ2-1 | few | TRBV28 | 11 | ASSLSPSNEQF
TRBJ1-5 | . | TRBV4-1 | 16 | ASSPVKVADNSNQPQH
TRBJ2-3 | . | TRBV5-4 | 12 | ASSFDRVADTQY
TRBJ1-3 | . | TRBV30 | 14 | AWSRAGFHSGNTIY
TRBJ2-3 | . | TRBV4-1 | 12 | ASSQVGWVDTQY
TRBJ1-1 | . | TRBV6-5 | 13 | ASRKEVGGYTEAF
TRBJ2-1 | . | TRBV12-3/TRBV12-4 | 12 | ASSWDTSGIEQF